This TCR beta chain was captured by sequencing in a study of CD8+CD57+ T cells in acquired aplastic anemia. In the study overall: Average DNA yield from sorted CD4+ and CD8+ cells was approximately 3.2 ug.

CD8+CD57+ cell expansion had been shown by flow cytometry in patients chosen for sequencing. A word on this clonotype: What it binds is unknown.

Germline CDR1 reads SGHTA; CDR2 reads FQGNSA. V shed 11 bases and J shed 2 bases, with 15 bases lying between them. The CDR3 consists of 13 residues. TCR beta VDJ and CDR3 profiles were obtained from a genomic DNA template. Using its own MiXCR run on the reads, TCRdb lists one record per CDR3 protein. The sample yields about half a million distinct CDR3 sequences, under 40% seen once. Study conclusions and caveats: Patients and controls were not found to differ significantly in CD8+ Simpson's diversity.

The chain combines TRBV7-2 with TRBJ2-5, with a weak D call TRBD2 (7 bases). This sequence was found in a human donor with aplastic anemia. The sequencing sample was made of sorted CD4+, CD8+, or CD8+CD57+ T cells (not recorded which) from PBMCs. The CDR3 sequence: CAARAGAQETQYF. CDR3 coding DNA: TGTGCCGCCAGGGCGGGGGCTCAAGAGACCCAGTACTTC.